A single sample is the source of the 2 T cell receptor beta chains below, sequenced in a study of post-analysis software for immune sequencing data. Built from TCR beta cDNA, the libraries had unique molecular identifiers in them. TCRdb re-called the PCR reads with MiXCR, one entry per CDR3 protein. The table lists some 260,000 distinct CDR3 sequences, 36% of them singletons. Study-level results: Controls had lower frequencies than patients of about 5 TRBV segments, which included TRBV5-6, TRBV5-1 and TRBV20-1.

Their cognate antigens are unknown. Sequenced material: blood. The receptor source for this set is a girl between 10 and 17 years old with multiple sclerosis.

Written as DNA, the CDR3 is TGCAGTGCTAGACGGGAGAATGAGCAGTTCTTC. Protein product: CSARRENEQFF. V is TRBV20-1 and J is TRBJ2-1, with TRBD2 as a possible D gene (6 bases). Deletions cut 2 bases from V and 7 bases from J, with 6 bases between. CDR1 and CDR2 (germline): DFQATT, SNEGSKA (reference sequence). The CDR3 is 11 residues long.

This chain links TRBV10-3 with TRBJ2-7, with TRBD1 identical over 8 bases. The CDR3 totals 15 residues. Germline CDR1 ENHRY, CDR2 SYGVKD. V shed 0 bases, J shed 0 bases, and the junction held 1 base outside the gene matches. The CDR3 nucleotides are TGTGCCATCAGTGAGTCCGGGACAGGCTCCTACGAGCAGTACTTC. This codes for CAISESGTGSYEQYF.